Shown below are 17 T cell receptor beta chains from a single sample sequenced in a study of siplizumab effects on memory and regulatory T cells. Libraries were prepared by immunoSEQ multiplex PCR; TCRdb keeps only in-frame clonotypes and omits some of them. The sample includes some 100,000 clones, 94% of them seen just once. The material sequenced was Tregs sorted from blood. These receptors originate from a human donor in good health.

This sequence joins TRBV7-3 and TRBJ2-3; D uncertain. The germline V and J ends were trimmed by 3 bases and 4 bases, with 11 bases remaining between them. CDR1 is SGHTA, CDR2 FQGTGA, per germline. This CDR3 contains 14 residues. The CDR3 loop is CASSLFGEADTQYF. CDR3 nucleotides: TGTGCCAGCAGCTTGTTTGGAGAGGCAGATACGCAGTATTTT.

The rearrangement uses TRBV19 and TRBJ1-5; the D is unclear. Germline V gives CDR1 LNHDA, CDR2 SQIVND (reference sequence). The CDR3 extends over 13 amino acids. V lost 6 bases, J lost 4 bases, and 10 bases lay in between. The CDR3 reads CASRVSGNQPQHF. CDR3 DNA sequence: TGTGCCAGTAGAGTTTCCGGAAATCAGCCCCAGCATTTT.

The chain links TRBV15 to TRBJ2-1; TRBD1 is a possible D gene (6 bases). Germline V gives CDR1 LNHNV, CDR2 YYDKDF (reference sequence). Trimming shortened V by 5 bases and J by 6 bases, and 17 bases separated the two germline ends. The CDR3 consists of 15 residues. CDR3 amino acids: CATSFGQWGGNEQFF. CDR3 DNA sequence: TGTGCCACCAGCTTTGGACAGTGGGGCGGCAATGAGCAGTTCTTC.

This clone was counted once. V usage is TRBV5-1 and J usage is TRBJ2-7; the match to TRBD1 covers 8 bases. J was trimmed by 1 base and V by 3 bases; bases with no gene match: 3. The CDR3 is 14 amino acids. In germline, CDR1 is SGHRS, CDR2 YFSETQ. The CDR3 sequence: CASSWTGQSYEQYF. In nucleotides, the CDR3 is TGCGCCAGCAGCTGGACAGGGCAGTCCTACGAGCAGTACTTC. Together with reference TRBV5-1 and TRBJ2-7, the CDR3 gives the full variable domain: KAGVTQTPRYLIKTRGQQVTLSCSPISGHRSVSWYQQTPGQGLQFLFEYFSETQRNKGNFPGRFSGRQFSNSRSEMNVSTLELGDSALYLCASSWTGQSYEQYFGPGTRLTVT.

The DNA for the CDR3 is TGTGCCGCTCACATCTCTGGGGGGCGGGAGCCCCAAGAGACCCAGTACTTC. It specifies CAAHISGGREPQETQYF. V is TRBV10-3 and J is TRBJ2-5; D is possibly TRBD2 (7 bases). The length of the CDR3 is 17 residues. Germline V gives CDR1 ENHRY, CDR2 SYGVKD. Between the trimmed V and J ends, which lost 11 bases and 1 base, there was a span of 26 bases.

CDR3 DNA: TGTGCCAGCATGGTCCGGGCCCGCACAGATACGCAGTATTTT. Its protein product is CASMVRARTDTQYF. The rearrangement uses TRBV5-4 and TRBJ2-3; D remains unclear. The CDR3 loop spans 14 amino acids. Germline V gene data show CDR1 as SGHNT and CDR2 as YYREEE (reference sequence). Trimming removed 6 bases from V and 1 base from J, with 12 bases in between.

The chain joins TRBV5-6 to TRBJ1-4; D gene unclear. Germline V gene lookup returns CDR1 SGHDT and CDR2 YYEEEE. Trimming left V 3 bases short and J 2 bases short, with 14 bases between. The CDR3 loop spans 16 amino acids. CDR3 loop: CASSSLLTGTNEKLFF. The DNA of the CDR3 is TGTGCCAGCAGCTCACTACTCACCGGGACTAATGAAAAACTGTTTTTT.

The V and J genes are TRBV28 and TRBJ2-7; TRBD1 aligns across 10 bases. CDR3 length: 15 residues. The ends lost 5 bases at V and 2 bases at J; junction bases unmatched: 6. Germline V lookup: CDR1 MDHEN, CDR2 SYDVKM. For the CDR3, the DNA is TGTGCCAGCAGTGCGCCGGGACAGGGGACCTACGAGCAGTACTTC. Its protein product is CASSAPGQGTYEQYF.

The chain has TRBV15 and TRBJ1-3; 8 bases fit TRBD1. Germline V gene sequence: CDR1 LNHNV, CDR2 YYDKDF (reference sequence). The CDR3 covers 15 residues. Trimming removed 1 base from V and 4 bases from J; junction bases left unmatched: 3. Here the CDR3 reads CATSRVQGVGNTIYF. The CDR3 DNA sequence: TGTGCCACCAGCAGAGTACAGGGGGTAGGAAACACCATATATTTT.

The gene calls are TRBV28 and TRBJ1-2; unclear D gene. From germline, CDR1 is MDHEN and CDR2 SYDVKM. The CDR3 sequence is 13 residues long. V lost 7 bases and J lost 4, with 13 bases in between. The CDR3 sequence: CASTPFNLYGYTF. Here the CDR3 DNA reads TGTGCCAGCACCCCGTTTAATCTCTATGGCTACACCTTC.

V gene TRBV10-3 combines with J gene TRBJ1-2; 9 bases align to TRBD1. This CDR3 region has 13 residues. V was clipped by 11 bases and J by 7 bases; unmatched bases: 11. Germline V CDR1 and CDR2: ENHRY, SYGVKD. In nucleotides, the CDR3 is TGTGCCGTCTTACCGGGACAGGGACTTGGCTACACCTTC. This gives the protein CAVLPGQGLGYTF.

The chain couples TRBV7-3 to TRBJ2-6; perhaps TRBD1 as D (6 bases). Per germline, CDR1 SGHTA and CDR2 FQGTGA. V was shortened by 0 bases and J by 4 bases, with 13 bases between the two germline ends. The CDR3 covers 17 residues. The CDR3 nucleotides read TGTGCCAGCAGCTTAACAGGACAGCGCCCGGGGGCCAACGTCCTGACTTTC. Translation gives CASSLTGQRPGANVLTF.

Notes on this clone: The junction does not match germline at one end; this may be a read error. This sequence joins TRBV2 and TRBJ2-1, with unresolved D. Germline CDR1 SNHLY, CDR2 FYNNEI. This CDR3 spans 12 amino acids. CDR3 in amino acids: CASSEAPSLPLF. As DNA, the CDR3 is TGTGCCAGCAGTGAAGCCCCTAGTCTCCCCCTCTTC.

The rearrangement joins TRBV19 to TRBJ1-1; D is possibly TRBD1 (5 bases). V dropped 3 bases and J dropped 4 bases, with 9 bases sitting between them. The CDR3 runs 13 residues. Germline-derived CDR1 and CDR2 are LNHDA and SQIVND (reference sequence). The CDR3 loop is CASSITGGTEAFF. The DNA for the CDR3 is TGTGCCAGTAGTATTACGGGGGGCACTGAAGCTTTCTTT.

This chain uses TRBV29-1 with TRBJ2-5; D remains ambiguous. The J call is in doubt because the DNA end fits TRBJ2-7 better. The CDR3 covers 11 residues. CDR1 is SQVTM, CDR2 ANQGSEA, per germline. The CDR3 bases are TGCAGCGTTGAGCTCTATTACGAGCAGTACTTC. Its protein product is CSVELYYEQYF.

The chain combines TRBV5-6 with TRBJ2-5; TRBD1 aligns across 8 bases. Germline V gene data show CDR1 as SGHDT and CDR2 as YYEEEE. The CDR3 runs 16 residues. J was trimmed by 7 bases and V by 1 base; bases with no gene match: 12. In DNA, the CDR3 is TGTGCCAGCAGCTTGCTGGGGCAGGGGGCCCGGGGGACCCAGTACTTC. Translated: CASSLLGQGARGTQYF.

The rearrangement links TRBV7-8 to TRBJ1-1; D remains unclear. The germline CDR1 and CDR2 sequences are SGHVS and FQNEAQ. Trimming took 1 base from V and 0 from J, leaving 9 bases between them. The CDR3 length is 15 residues. This chain's CDR3 is CASSLVSRLNTEAFF. CDR3 DNA sequence: TGTGCCAGCAGCTTAGTTTCACGGTTGAACACTGAAGCTTTCTTT.